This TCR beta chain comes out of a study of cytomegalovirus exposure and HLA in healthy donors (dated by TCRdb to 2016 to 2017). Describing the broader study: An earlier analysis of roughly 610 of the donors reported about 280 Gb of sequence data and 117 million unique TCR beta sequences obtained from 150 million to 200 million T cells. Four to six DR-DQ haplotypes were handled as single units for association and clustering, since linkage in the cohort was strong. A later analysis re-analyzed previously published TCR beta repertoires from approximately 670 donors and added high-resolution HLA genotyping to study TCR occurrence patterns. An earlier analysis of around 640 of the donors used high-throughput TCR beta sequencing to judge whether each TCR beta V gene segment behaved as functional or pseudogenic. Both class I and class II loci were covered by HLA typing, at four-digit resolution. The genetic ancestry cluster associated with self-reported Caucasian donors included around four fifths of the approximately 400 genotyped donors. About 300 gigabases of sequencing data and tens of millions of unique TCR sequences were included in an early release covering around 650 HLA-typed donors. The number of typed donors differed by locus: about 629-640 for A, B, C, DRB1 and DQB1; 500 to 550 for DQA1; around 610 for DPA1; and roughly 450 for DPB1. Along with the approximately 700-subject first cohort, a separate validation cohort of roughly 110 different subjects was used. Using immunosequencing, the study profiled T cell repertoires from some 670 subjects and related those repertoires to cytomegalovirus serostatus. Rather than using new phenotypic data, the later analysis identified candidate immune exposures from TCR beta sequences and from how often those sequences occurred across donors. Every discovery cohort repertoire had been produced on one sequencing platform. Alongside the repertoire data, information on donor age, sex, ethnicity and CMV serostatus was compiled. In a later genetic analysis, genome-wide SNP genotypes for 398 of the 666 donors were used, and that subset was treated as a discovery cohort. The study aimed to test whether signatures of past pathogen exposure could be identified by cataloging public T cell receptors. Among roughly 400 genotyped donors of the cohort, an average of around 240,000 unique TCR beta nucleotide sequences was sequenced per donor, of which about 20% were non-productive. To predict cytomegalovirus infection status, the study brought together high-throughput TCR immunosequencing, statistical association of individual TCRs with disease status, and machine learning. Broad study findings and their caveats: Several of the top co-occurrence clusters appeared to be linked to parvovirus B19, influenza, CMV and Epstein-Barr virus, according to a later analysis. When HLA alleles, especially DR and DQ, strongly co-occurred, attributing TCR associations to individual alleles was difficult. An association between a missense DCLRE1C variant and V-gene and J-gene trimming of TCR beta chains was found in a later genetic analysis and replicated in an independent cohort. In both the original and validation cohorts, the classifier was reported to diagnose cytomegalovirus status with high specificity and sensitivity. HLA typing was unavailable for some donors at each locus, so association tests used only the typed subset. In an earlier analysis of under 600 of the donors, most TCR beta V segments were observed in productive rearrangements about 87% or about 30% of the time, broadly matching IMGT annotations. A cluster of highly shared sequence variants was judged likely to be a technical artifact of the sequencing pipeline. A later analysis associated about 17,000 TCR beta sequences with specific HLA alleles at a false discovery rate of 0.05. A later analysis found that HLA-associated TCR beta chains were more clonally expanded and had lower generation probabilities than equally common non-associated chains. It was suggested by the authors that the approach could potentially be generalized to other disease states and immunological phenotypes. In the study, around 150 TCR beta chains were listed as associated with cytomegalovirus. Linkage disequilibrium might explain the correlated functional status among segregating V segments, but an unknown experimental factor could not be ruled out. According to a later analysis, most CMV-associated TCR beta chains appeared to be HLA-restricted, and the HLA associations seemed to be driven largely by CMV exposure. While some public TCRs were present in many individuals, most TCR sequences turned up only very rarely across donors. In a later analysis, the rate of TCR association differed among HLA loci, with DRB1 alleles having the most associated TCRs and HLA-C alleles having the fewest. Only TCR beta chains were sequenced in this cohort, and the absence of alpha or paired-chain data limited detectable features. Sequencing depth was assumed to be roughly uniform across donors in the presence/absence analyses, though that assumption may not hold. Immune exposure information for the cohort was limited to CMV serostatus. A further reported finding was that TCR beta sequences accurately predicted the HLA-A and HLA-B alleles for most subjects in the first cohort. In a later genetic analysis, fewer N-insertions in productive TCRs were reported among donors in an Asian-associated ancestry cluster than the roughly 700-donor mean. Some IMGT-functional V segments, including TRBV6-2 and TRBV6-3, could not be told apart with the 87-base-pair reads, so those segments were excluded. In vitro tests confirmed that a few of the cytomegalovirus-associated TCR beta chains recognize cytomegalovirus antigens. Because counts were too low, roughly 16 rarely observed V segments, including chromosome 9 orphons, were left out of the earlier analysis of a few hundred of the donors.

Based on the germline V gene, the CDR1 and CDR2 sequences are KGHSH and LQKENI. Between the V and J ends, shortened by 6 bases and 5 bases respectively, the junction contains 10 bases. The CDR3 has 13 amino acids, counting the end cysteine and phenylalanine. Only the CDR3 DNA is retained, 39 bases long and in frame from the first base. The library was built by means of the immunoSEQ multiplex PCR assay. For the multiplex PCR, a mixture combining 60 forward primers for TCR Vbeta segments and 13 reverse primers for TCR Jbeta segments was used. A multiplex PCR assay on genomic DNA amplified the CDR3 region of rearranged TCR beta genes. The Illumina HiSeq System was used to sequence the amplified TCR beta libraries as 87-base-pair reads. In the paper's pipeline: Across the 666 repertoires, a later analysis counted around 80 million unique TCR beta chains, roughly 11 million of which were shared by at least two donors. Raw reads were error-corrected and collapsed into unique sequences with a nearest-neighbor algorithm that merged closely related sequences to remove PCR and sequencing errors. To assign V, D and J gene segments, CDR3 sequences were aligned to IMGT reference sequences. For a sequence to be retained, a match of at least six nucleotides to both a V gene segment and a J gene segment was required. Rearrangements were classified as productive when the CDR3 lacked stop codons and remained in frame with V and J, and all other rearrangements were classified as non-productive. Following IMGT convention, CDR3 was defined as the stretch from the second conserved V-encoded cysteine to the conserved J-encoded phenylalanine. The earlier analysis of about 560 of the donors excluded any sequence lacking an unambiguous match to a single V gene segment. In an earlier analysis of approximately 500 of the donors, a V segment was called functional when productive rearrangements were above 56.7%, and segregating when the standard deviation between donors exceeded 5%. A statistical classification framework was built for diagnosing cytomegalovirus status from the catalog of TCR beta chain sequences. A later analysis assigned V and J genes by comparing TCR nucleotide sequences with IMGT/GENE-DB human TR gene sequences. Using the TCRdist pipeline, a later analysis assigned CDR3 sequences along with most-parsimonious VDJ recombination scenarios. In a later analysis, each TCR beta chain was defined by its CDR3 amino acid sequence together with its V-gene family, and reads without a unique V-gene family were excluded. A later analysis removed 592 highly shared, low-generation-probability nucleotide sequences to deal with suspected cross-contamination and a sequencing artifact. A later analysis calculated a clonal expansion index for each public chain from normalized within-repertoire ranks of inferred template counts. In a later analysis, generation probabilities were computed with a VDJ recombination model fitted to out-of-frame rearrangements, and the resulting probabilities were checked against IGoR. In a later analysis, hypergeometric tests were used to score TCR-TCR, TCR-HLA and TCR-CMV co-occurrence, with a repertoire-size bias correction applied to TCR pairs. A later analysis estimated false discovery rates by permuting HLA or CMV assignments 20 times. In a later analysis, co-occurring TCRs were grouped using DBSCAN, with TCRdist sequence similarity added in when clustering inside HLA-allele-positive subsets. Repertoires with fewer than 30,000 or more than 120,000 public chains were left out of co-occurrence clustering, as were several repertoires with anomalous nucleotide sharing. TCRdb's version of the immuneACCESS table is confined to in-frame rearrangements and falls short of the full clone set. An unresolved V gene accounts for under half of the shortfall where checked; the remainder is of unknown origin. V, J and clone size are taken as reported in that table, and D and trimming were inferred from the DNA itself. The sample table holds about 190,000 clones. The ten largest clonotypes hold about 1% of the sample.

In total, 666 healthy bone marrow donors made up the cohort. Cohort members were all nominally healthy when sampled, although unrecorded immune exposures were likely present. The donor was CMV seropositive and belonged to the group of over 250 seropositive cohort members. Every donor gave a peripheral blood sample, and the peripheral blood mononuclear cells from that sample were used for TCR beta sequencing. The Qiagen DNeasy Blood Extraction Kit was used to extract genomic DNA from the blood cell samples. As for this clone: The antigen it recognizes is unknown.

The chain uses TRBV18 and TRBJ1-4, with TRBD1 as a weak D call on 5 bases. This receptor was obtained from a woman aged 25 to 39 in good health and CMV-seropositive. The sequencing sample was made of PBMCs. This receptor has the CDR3 CASSQGSNEKLFF. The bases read TGTGCCAGCTCCCAGGGCAGCAATGAAAAACTGTTTTTT. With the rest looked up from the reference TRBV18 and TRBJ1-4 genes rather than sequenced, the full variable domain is NAGVMQNPRHLVRRRGQEARLRCSPMKGHSHVYWYRQLPEEGLKFMVYLQKENIIDESGMPKERFSAEFPKEGPSILRIQQVVRGDSAAYFCASSQGSNEKLFFGSGTQLSVL.